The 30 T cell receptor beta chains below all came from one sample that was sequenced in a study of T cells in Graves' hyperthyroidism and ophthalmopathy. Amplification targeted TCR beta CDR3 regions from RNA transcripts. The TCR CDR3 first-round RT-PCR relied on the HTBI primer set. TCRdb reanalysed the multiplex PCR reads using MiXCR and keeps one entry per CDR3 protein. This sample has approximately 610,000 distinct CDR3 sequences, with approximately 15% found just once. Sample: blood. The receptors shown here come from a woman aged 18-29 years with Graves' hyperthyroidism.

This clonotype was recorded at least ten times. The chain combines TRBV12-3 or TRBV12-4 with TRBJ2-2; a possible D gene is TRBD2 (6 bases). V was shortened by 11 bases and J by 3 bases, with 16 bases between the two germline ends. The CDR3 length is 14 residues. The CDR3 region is CAGAGPPDTGELFF. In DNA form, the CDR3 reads TGTGCCGGGGCGGGACCCCCGGACACCGGGGAGCTGTTTTTT.

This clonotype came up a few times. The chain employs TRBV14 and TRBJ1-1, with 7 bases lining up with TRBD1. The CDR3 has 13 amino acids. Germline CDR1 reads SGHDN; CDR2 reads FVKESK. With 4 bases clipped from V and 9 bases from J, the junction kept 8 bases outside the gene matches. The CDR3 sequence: CASSLTGPGKAFF. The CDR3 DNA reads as TGTGCCAGCAGCCTGACAGGGCCGGGCAAAGCTTTCTTT.

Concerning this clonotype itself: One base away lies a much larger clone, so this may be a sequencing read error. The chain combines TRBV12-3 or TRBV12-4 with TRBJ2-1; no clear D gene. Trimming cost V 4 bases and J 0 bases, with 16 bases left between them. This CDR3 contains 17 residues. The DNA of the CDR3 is TGTGCCAGCAGTTACTCCCCCTTCATCAGCTCCTACAATGAGCAGTTCTTC. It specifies CASSYSPFISSYNEQFF.

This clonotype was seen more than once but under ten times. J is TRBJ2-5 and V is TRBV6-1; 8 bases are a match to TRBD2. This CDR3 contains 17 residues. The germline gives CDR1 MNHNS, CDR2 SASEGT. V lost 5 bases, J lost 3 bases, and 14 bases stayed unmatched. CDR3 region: CASSSTLKLAGKETQYF. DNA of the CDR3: TGTGCCAGCAGTTCCACTCTGAAGCTAGCGGGTAAAGAGACCCAGTACTTC.

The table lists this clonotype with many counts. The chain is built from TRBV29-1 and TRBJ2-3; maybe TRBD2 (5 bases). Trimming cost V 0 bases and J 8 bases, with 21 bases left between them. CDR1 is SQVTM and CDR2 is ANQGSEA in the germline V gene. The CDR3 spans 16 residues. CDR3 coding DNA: TGCAGCGTTGAAGATCGTACTAGTGGGGATCGGGGTACGCAGTATTTT. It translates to CSVEDRTSGDRGTQYF.

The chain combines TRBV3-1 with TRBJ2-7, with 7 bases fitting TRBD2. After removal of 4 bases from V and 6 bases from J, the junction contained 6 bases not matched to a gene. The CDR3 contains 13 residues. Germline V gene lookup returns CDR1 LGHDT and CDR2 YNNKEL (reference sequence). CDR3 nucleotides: TGTGCCAGCAGCCCTAGCGGCAATCGCGAGCAGTACTTC. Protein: CASSPSGNREQYF.

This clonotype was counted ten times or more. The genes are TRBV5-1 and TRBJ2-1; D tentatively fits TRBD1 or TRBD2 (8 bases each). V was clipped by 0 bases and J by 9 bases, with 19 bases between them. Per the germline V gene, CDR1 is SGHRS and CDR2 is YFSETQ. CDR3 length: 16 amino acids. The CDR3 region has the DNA TGCGCCAGCAGCTTGGGCGGGAGGACAGGGACGAGTGAGCAGTTCTTC. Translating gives CASSLGGRTGTSEQFF.

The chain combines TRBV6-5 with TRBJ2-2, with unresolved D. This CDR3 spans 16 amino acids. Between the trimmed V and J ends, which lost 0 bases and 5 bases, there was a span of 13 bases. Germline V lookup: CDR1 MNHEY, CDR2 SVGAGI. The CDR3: CASSYSRHPRTGELFF. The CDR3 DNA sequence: TGTGCCAGCAGTTACTCGAGGCACCCGAGGACCGGGGAGCTGTTTTTT.

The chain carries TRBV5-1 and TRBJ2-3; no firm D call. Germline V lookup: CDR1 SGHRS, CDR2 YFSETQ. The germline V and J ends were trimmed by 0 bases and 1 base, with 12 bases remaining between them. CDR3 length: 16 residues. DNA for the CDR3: TGCGCCAGCAGCTTGGATGGGCGTCGGGGCACAGATACGCAGTATTTT. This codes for CASSLDGRRGTDTQYF.

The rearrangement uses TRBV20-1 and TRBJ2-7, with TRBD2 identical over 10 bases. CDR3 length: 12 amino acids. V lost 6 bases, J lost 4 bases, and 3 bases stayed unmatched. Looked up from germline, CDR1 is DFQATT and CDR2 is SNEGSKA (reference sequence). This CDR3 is CSAGLAEYEQYF. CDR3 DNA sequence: TGCAGTGCCGGACTAGCGGAGTACGAGCAGTACTTC.

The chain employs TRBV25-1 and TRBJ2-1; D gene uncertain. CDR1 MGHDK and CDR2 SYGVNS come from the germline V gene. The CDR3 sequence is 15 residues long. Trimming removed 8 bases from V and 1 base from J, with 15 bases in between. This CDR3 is CASGEQKPSYNEQFF. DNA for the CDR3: TGTGCCAGCGGGGAACAGAAGCCATCCTACAATGAGCAGTTCTTC.

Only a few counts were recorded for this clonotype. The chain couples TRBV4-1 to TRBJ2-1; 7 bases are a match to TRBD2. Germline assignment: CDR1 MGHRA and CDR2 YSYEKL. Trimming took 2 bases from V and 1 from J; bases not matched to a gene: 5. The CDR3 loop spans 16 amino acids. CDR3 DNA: TGCGCCAGCAGCCAAAGTAGCGGGTATTCCTACAATGAGCAGTTCTTC. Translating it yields CASSQSSGYSYNEQFF.

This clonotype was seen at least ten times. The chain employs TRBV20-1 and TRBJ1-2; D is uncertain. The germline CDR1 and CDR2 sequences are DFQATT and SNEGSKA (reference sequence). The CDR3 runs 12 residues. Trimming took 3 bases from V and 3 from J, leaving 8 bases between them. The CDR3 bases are TGCAGTGCTAGGAGGCGGGACTATGGCTACACCTTC. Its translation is CSARRRDYGYTF.

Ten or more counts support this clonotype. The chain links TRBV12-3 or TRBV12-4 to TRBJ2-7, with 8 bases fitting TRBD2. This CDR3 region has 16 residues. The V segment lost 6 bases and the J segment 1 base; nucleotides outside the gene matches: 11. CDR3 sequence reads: CASSRTATSGSYEQYF. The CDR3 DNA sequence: TGTGCCAGCAGCCGAACCGCCACTAGCGGATCCTACGAGCAGTACTTC.

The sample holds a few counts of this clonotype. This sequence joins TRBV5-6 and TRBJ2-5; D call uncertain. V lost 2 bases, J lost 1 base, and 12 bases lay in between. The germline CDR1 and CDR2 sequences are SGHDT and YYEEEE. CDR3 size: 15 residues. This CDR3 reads CASSFDRIPQETQYF. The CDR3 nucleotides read TGTGCCAGCAGCTTCGACCGCATCCCCCAAGAGACCCAGTACTTC. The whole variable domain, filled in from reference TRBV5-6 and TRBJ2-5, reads DAGVTQSPTHLIKTRGQQVTLRCSPKSGHDTVSWYQQALGQGPQFIFQYYEEEERQRGNFPDRFSGHQFPNYSSELNVNALLLGDSALYLCASSFDRIPQETQYFGPGTRLLVL.

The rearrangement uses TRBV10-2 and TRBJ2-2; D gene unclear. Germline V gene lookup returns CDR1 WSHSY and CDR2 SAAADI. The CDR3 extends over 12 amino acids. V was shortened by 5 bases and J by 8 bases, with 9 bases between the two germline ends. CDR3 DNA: TGCGCCAGCAGTTTAGTCAGGGGGGAGCTGTTTTTT. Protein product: CASSLVRGELFF.

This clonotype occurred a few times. This CDR3 is CASSLRRPAPRVGYTF. The DNA for the CDR3 is TGTGCCAGCAGCCTCCGGCGGCCGGCTCCCCGTGTGGGCTACACCTTC. This chain joins TRBV6-1 and TRBJ1-2; D remains ambiguous. Between the trimmed V and J ends, which lost 6 bases and 8 bases, there was a span of 25 bases. CDR1 is MNHNS, CDR2 SASEGT, per germline. The CDR3 covers 16 residues.

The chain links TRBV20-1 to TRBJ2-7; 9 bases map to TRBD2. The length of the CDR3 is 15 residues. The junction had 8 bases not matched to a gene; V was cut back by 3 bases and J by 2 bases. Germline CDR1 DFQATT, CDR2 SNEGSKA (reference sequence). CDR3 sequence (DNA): TGCAGTGCTAGGACTCTTGGCGGGAGGGCCTACGAGCAGTACTTC. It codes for CSARTLGGRAYEQYF.

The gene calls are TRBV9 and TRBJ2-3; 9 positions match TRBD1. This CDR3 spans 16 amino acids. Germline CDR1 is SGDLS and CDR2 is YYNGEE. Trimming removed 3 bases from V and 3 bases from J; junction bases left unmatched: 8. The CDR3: CASSAGGQGRTDTQYF. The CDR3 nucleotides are TGTGCCAGCAGCGCGGGGGGACAGGGACGAACAGATACGCAGTATTTT.

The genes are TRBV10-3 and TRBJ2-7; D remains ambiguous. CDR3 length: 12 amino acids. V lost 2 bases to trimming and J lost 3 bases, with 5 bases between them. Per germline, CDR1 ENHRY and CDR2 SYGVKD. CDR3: CAISERSYEQYF. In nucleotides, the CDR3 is TGTGCCATCAGTGAGCGAAGCTACGAGCAGTACTTC.

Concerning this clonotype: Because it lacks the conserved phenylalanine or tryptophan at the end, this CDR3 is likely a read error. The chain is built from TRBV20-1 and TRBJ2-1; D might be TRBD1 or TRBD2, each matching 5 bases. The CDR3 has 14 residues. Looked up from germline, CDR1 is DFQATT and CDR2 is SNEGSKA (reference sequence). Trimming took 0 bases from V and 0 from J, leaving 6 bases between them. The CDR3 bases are TGCAGTGCTAGAGATGGGGGCTCCTACAATGAGCAGTTCCTC. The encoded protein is CSARDGGSYNEQFL.

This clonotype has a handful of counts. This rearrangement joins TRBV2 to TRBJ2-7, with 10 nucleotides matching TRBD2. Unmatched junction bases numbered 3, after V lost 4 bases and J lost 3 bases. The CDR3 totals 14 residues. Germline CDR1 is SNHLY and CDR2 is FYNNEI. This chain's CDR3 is CASSAEREGYEQYF. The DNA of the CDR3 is TGTGCCAGCAGTGCTGAGCGGGAGGGCTACGAGCAGTACTTC.

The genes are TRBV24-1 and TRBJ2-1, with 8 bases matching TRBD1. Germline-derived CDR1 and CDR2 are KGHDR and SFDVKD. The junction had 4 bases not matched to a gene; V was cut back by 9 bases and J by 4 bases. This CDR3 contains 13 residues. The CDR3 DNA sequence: TGTGCCACCGGACAGGGTGGGTACAATGAGCAGTTCTTC. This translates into CATGQGGYNEQFF.

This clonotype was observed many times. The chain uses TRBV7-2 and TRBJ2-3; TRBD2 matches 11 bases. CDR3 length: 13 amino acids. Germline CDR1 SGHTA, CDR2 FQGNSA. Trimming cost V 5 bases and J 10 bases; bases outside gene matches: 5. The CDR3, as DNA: TGTGCCAGCAGCGCCAGACTAGCGGGACCGCAGTATTTT. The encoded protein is CASSARLAGPQYF.

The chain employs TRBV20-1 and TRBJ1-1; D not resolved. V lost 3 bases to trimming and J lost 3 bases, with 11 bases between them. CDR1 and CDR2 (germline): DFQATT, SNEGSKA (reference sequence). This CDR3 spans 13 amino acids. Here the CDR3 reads CSASLTLDTEAFF. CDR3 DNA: TGCAGTGCTAGTTTGACATTGGACACTGAAGCTTTCTTT.

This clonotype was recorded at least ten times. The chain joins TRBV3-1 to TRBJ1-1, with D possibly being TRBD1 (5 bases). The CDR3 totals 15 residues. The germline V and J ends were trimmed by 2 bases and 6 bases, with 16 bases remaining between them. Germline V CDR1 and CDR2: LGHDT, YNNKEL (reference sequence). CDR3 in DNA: TGTGCCAGCAGCCAAAAAAGAGGGGATACAGCTGAAGCTTTCTTT. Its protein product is CASSQKRGDTAEAFF.

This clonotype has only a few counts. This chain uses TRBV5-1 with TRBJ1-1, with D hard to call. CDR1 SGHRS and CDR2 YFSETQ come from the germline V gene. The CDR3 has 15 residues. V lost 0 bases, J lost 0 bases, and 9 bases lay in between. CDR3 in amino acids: CASSLDEDLNTEAFF. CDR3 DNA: TGCGCCAGCAGCTTGGATGAAGATCTGAACACTGAAGCTTTCTTT.

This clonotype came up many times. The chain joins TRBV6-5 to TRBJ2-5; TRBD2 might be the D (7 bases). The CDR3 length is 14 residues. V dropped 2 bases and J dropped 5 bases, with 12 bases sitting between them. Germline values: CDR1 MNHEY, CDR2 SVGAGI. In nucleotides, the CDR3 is TGTGCCAGCAGTTACAACGGGGGGCTCGAGACCCAGTACTTC. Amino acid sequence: CASSYNGGLETQYF.

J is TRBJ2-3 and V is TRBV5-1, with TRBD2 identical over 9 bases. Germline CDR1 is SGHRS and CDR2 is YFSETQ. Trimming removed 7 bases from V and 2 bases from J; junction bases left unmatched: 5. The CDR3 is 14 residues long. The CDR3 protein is CASRRLAVTDTQYF. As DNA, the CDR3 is TGCGCCAGCCGCAGACTAGCGGTCACAGATACGCAGTATTTT.

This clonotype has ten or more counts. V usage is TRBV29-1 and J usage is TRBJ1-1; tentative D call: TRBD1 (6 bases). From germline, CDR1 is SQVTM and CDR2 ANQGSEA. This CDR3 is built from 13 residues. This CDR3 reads CTSRRGASTEAFF. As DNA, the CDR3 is TGCACCTCCCGGCGGGGGGCGAGCACTGAAGCTTTCTTT.